Sequencing of this TCR beta chain was carried out in a study of T and B cells in COVID-19 patients. Each TRB amplification used roughly 230-550 ng of genomic DNA from blood. The table lists this clonotype with a few counts. TRB rearrangements were amplified by multiplex PCR with BIOMED2 TRB-A/B primers. TCRdb re-called the multiplex PCR reads with MiXCR, one entry per CDR3 protein. The sample includes 3,000 to 4,000 distinct CDR3 sequences, around 20% of them seen just once. Source material: blood. The TCR was taken from a human donor with active COVID-19.

CDR3 in DNA: TGTGCCAGCAGCTTAATTCCGTGGTCAACTAATGAAAAACTGTTTTTT. This codes for CASSLIPWSTNEKLFF. This chain connects TRBV7-9 to TRBJ1-4; D is undetermined. V shed 2 bases and J shed 0 bases, with 10 bases lying between them. The CDR3 is made up of 16 amino acids. Germline V gene lookup returns CDR1 SEHNR and CDR2 FQNEAQ (reference sequence).